The clone carrying this T cell receptor beta chain appeared once. As handled by the study authors: Amplification from reference gene primers served as the basis for estimated nucleated cell counts. Assay used: immunoSEQ multiplex PCR; TCRdb lists only in-frame clones, some missing. Clonal size and the V and J genes are those of that table, whereas D and trimming came from the DNA. The table records more than 85,000 clones, about 80% of them present only once. This entry comes from a study of blood T cell repertoires in COVID-19. Turning to the study itself: Samples taken during acute and convalescent COVID-19 were collected in the United States, Italy and Spain. Nucleic acid was either cDNA or gDNA, and it came from T cells, B-cell-depleted T cells, or PBMCs.

V dropped 7 bases and J dropped 7 bases, with 8 bases sitting between them. The CDR3 totals 12 residues. The V call is TRBV12-3 or TRBV12-4, the J call TRBJ1-6; D is ambiguous. Sequencing was done on a sample of peripheral blood. The clonotype was recovered from a human donor in a cohort sampled during active COVID-19. The CDR3 DNA is TGTGCCAGCACTCTCCAGAATTCACCCCTCCACTTT. It translates to CASTLQNSPLHF.